The 17 T cell receptor beta chains presented below share a single source sample, sequenced in a study of human T cells and chemical hapten exposure. TCRdb ran MiXCR on the RACE reads and lists one entry per CDR3 protein. The sample comprises tens of thousands of distinct CDR3 sequences, roughly 9.7% of which are singletons, and about 5.2% rests with the top ten. The time point is: pre-sensitization, week 0. Treatment denoted: therapeutic diphenylcyclopropenone sensitization with weekly scalp DPC. Sequencing was performed on whole blood, taken in connection with sensitization to the hapten diphenylcyclopropenone (DPC). Receptor source: a woman aged 45-65 years with alopecia areata. Some clones in this sample may be carry-over from other donors' samples.

J is TRBJ1-4 and V is TRBV11-2; weak D call: TRBD1 (6 bases). V lost 4 bases, J lost 4 bases, and 16 bases lay in between. Germline loops: CDR1 SGHAT, CDR2 FQNNGV. CDR3 length: 16 amino acids. CDR3 sequence: CASSSADRLFNEKLFF. CDR3 coding DNA: TGTGCCAGCAGCTCAGCGGACAGATTATTTAATGAAAAACTGTTTTTT.

This clonotype was seen a few times. This chain links TRBV5-1 with TRBJ2-1; TRBD1 agrees at 10 bases. This CDR3 has 16 amino acids. Germline V gene data show CDR1 as SGHRS and CDR2 as YFSETQ. Losses at the gene ends were 2 bases for V and 8 bases for J; bases not matched to a gene: 10. Here the CDR3 DNA reads TGCGCCAGCAGCTTAGGGGGACAGGGGAGGATCGATGAGCAGTTCTTC. Its translation: CASSLGGQGRIDEQFF.

This clonotype was counted ten times or more. The chain is built from TRBV4-3 and TRBJ2-6; D might be TRBD1 or TRBD2, each matching 5 bases. V was shortened by 1 base and J by 7 bases, with 8 bases between the two germline ends. There are 14 residues in the CDR3. Germline V gives CDR1 LGHNA, CDR2 YSLEER. CDR3 amino acids: CASSQAGQANVLTF. CDR3 in DNA: TGCGCCAGCAGCCAAGCGGGGCAAGCCAACGTCCTGACTTTC.

The V call is TRBV20-1, the J call TRBJ2-7, with TRBD1 matching over 8 bases. The germline gives CDR1 DFQATT, CDR2 SNEGSKA (reference sequence). The CDR3 has 14 residues. J gave up 2 bases and V 0 bases, and 3 bases lay outside the gene matches. CDR3 protein: CSARDVQGAYEQYF. CDR3 bases: TGCAGTGCTAGAGATGTACAGGGGGCCTACGAGCAGTACTTC.

The V and J genes are TRBV19 and TRBJ1-5, with D possibly matching TRBD1 (5 bases). Per germline, CDR1 LNHDA and CDR2 SQIVND (reference sequence). The length of the CDR3 is 13 residues. Trimming took off 5 bases at V and 6 bases at J, with 11 bases between the two ends. The CDR3 sequence is CASSLGEGQPQHF. As DNA, the CDR3 is TGTGCCAGTAGTCTAGGGGAAGGTCAGCCCCAGCATTTT.

The V call is TRBV14, the J call TRBJ2-5; 11 bases fit TRBD2. With V trimmed by 0 bases and J by 3 bases, 12 bases remained unmatched. The germline V gene encodes CDR1 SGHDN and CDR2 FVKESK. This CDR3 has 19 residues. CDR3: CASSQDRALAGGRKETQYF. CDR3 DNA: TGTGCCAGCAGCCAAGATCGAGCTCTAGCGGGGGGACGAAAAGAGACCCAGTACTTC.

This clonotype was observed at least ten times. Written as DNA, the CDR3 is TGTGCCAGCAGCCAATACCGCCCCGAGTCTAACTATGGCTACACCTTC. This encodes CASSQYRPESNYGYTF. The V and J genes are TRBV14 and TRBJ1-2; no clear D. Germline CDR1 reads SGHDN; CDR2 reads FVKESK. V lost 2 bases and J lost 0, with 13 bases in between. The CDR3 length is 16 residues.

The CDR3 protein is CASSRSNEKLFF. CDR3 nucleotide sequence: TGTGCCAGCAGCCGATCAAATGAAAAACTGTTTTTT. The V call is TRBV3-1, the J call TRBJ1-4; the D is unclear. V dropped 4 bases and J dropped 5 bases, with 5 bases sitting between them. The CDR3 consists of 12 residues. The germline gives CDR1 LGHDT, CDR2 YNNKEL (reference sequence). Using reference TRBV3-1 and TRBJ1-4 for the parts outside the CDR3, the full variable domain is DTAVSQTPKYLVTQMGNDKSIKCEQNLGHDTMYWYKQDSKKFLKIMFSYNNKELIINETVPNRFSPKSPDKAHLNLHINSLELGDSAVYFCASSRSNEKLFFGSGTQLSVL.

This clonotype was observed many times. The chain uses TRBV9 and TRBJ2-4; 8 nucleotides agree with TRBD1. V shed 4 bases, J shed 0 bases, and the junction held 15 bases outside the gene matches. The CDR3 contains 19 residues. The germline gives CDR1 SGDLS, CDR2 YYNGEE. DNA for the CDR3: TGTGCCAGCAGCCCTTTCCCGATTACAGGGGGAATAGCCAAAAACATTCAGTACTTC. Translation: CASSPFPITGGIAKNIQYF.

This clonotype was picked up many times. The chain joins TRBV7-8 to TRBJ2-7, with D possibly being TRBD2 (6 bases). Germline V gene lookup returns CDR1 SGHVS and CDR2 FQNEAQ. Trimming removed 3 bases from V and 1 base from J, with 16 bases in between. This CDR3 contains 16 residues. CDR3 bases: TGTGCCAGCAGCTTGCGACAAGGACTACGTTCCTACGAGCAGTACTTC. Translation: CASSLRQGLRSYEQYF. The entire variable domain, with the rest obtained from reference TRBV7-8 and TRBJ2-7, is as follows: GAGVSQSPRYKVAKRGQDVALRCDPISGHVSLFWYQQALGQGPEFLTYFQNEAQLDKSGLPSDRFFAERPEGSVSTLKIQRTQQEDSAVYLCASSLRQGLRSYEQYFGPGTRLTVT.

This chain uses TRBV2 with TRBJ2-1, with 10 bases fitting TRBD2. Germline CDR1 SNHLY, CDR2 FYNNEI. V dropped 4 bases and J dropped 4; count of bases not matched to a gene: 1. The CDR3 sequence is 14 residues long. In DNA, the CDR3 is TGTGCCAGCAGTGGACTAGCGGGTTACAATGAGCAGTTCTTC. This sequence encodes CASSGLAGYNEQFF.

The V gene is TRBV29-1, the J gene TRBJ2-1, with TRBD2 identical over 12 bases. Germline CDR1 SQVTM, CDR2 ANQGSEA. The CDR3 has 12 amino acids. The V segment lost 6 bases and the J segment 14 bases; nucleotides outside the gene matches: 8. The CDR3 coding sequence is TGCAGCGTGCGACTAGCGGGAGCCCTTGAGTTCTTC. Translated: CSVRLAGALEFF.

The CDR3 region has the DNA TGTGCCAGCAGCTTAGAAACAGGGAGGGATACGCAGTATTTT. As protein: CASSLETGRDTQYF. This rearrangement joins TRBV7-9 to TRBJ2-3, with D perhaps matching TRBD1 or TRBD2 (6 bases each). Trimming left V 1 base short and J 6 bases short, with 11 bases between. Germline CDR1 SEHNR, CDR2 FQNEAQ (reference sequence). This CDR3 contains 14 residues.

This clonotype was seen repeatedly, ten times or more. The gene calls are TRBV3-1 and TRBJ2-2; 9 bases align to TRBD1. The length of the CDR3 is 13 residues. Germline assignment: CDR1 LGHDT and CDR2 YNNKEL (reference sequence). The trim removed 10 bases at V and 13 bases at J, leaving 13 bases unmatched. The CDR3 protein is CAISNQGQGSLFF. CDR3 in DNA: TGTGCCATTTCAAACCAGGGACAGGGTTCGCTGTTTTTT.

This clonotype has a count of ten or more. This chain joins TRBV9 and TRBJ2-1; 9 positions agree with TRBD1. CDR1 SGDLS and CDR2 YYNGEE come from the germline V gene. V shed 2 bases, J shed 7 bases, and the junction held 7 bases outside the gene matches. There are 15 residues in the CDR3. The CDR3 spells CASSVGTGSGNEQFF. CDR3 nucleotide sequence: TGTGCCAGCAGCGTCGGGACAGGGAGTGGAAATGAGCAGTTCTTC. Variable domain in full (rest from reference TRBV9 and TRBJ2-1): DSGVTQTPKHLITATGQRVTLRCSPRSGDLSVYWYQQSLDQGLQFLIQYYNGEERAKGNILERFSAQQFPDLHSELNLSSLELGDSALYFCASSVGTGSGNEQFFGPGTRLTVL.

The V call is TRBV5-6, the J call TRBJ1-6, with 8 bases fitting TRBD1. This CDR3 spans 15 amino acids. From germline, CDR1 is SGHDT and CDR2 YYEEEE. J was trimmed by 5 bases and V by 4 bases; bases with no gene match: 5. The CDR3 nucleotides are TGTGCCAGCAGCCGGGACAGGACTGATAATTCACCCCTCCACTTT. Its translation: CASSRDRTDNSPLHF.

This clonotype was observed at least ten times. This chain joins TRBV29-1 and TRBJ2-1; TRBD2 matches 11 bases. V shed 6 bases and J 7 bases; nucleotides not matched to a gene: 11. The CDR3 contains 15 residues. Germline CDR1 and CDR2: SQVTM and ANQGSEA. CDR3 region: CSVGRLAGLWNEQFF. In nucleotides, the CDR3 is TGCAGCGTGGGGAGACTAGCGGGACTCTGGAATGAGCAGTTCTTC.